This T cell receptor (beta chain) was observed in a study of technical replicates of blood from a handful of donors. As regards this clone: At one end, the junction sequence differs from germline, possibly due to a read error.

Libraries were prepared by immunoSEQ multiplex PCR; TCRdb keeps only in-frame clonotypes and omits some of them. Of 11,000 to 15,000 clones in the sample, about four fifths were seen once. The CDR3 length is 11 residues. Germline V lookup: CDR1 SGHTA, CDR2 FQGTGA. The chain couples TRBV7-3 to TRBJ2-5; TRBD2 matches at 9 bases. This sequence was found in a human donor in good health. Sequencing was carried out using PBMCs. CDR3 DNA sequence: TGTGCCAGCATCCATAGCGGGAGAGGGAACTTC. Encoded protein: CASIHSGRGNF.